This TCR beta chain was recovered during a study of T cell responses to AZD1222 COVID-19 vaccine. Germline V gene lookup returns CDR1 ENHRY and CDR2 SYGVKD. With 4 bases clipped from V and 0 bases from J, the junction kept 3 bases outside the gene matches. The CDR3 is made up of 15 amino acids. With regard to this clone: The antigen is undetermined.

Whole-study findings and limits: Spike-spanning, vaccine-associated CD4 TCRs were dominant at 160-218 and 743-854.

TCRdb keeps only in-frame clones here, not all; method: immunoSEQ multiplex PCR. The sample has about 120,000 clones, approximately 85% seen once. This receptor was taken from an adult in good health. This chain uses TRBV10-3 with TRBJ1-3; 7 positions match TRBD1. Material: peripheral blood, obtained on day 0 of AZD1222 vaccination. The CDR3 reads CAISGDSYSGNTIYF. The CDR3 nucleotides are TGTGCCATCAGTGGGGACAGCTACTCTGGAAACACCATATATTTT.